The clone carrying this T cell receptor (beta chain) has just one count. This CDR3 has 14 residues. Germline V gene data show CDR1 as SGHTA and CDR2 as FQGNSA. The germline V and J ends were trimmed by 1 base and 6 bases, with 13 bases remaining between them. This sample was taken from a study of CD8 T cells in Susac syndrome. RNA amounts of about 0.5 to 1 ug underwent reverse transcription with random hexamers. immunoSEQ multiplex PCR amplified TCR beta CDR3 across 54 Vbeta, 13 Jbeta. TCRdb itself ran the immunoSEQ multiplex PCR reads through MiXCR, one entry per CDR3 protein. The sample carries around 130,000 distinct CDR3 sequences, around 95% recorded once. Sequencing of TCR beta drew on CD8+ and CD4+ T cells from blood. The multiple sclerosis control group consisted of treatment-naive patients whose relapsing-remitting disease, which was either stable or active, fulfilled revised McDonald criteria.

Sequenced: CD4+ T cells from PBMCs. This receptor was obtained from a human donor with multiple sclerosis. The V and J genes are TRBV7-2 and TRBJ2-7; a possible D gene is TRBD2 (5 bases). DNA for the CDR3: TGTGCCAGCAGCTTAGGAGGGAGTGTCTCCGAGCAGTACTTC. This translates into CASSLGGSVSEQYF. The full variable domain, with the rest looked up from reference TRBV7-2 and TRBJ2-7, is GAGVSQSPSNKVTEKGKDVELRCDPISGHTALYWYRQSLGQGLEFLIYFQGNSAPDKSGLPSDRFSAERTGGSVSTLTIQRTQQEDSAVYLCASSLGGSVSEQYFGPGTRLTVT.